Sequencing of this T cell receptor (beta chain) was carried out in a study of cytomegalovirus exposure and HLA in healthy donors. General observations from the study: Per a prior analysis, the majority of TCR beta V segments were productive roughly 87% or roughly 30% of the time.

As to this clone: Its specificity is unknown.

Use of 60 Vbeta and 13 Jbeta primers characterized the PCR. Clones were sequenced by immunoSEQ multiplex PCR, and TCRdb holds only the in-frame ones, with some missing. Among roughly 170,000 clones listed, around 80% were seen once. The sample comprised PBMCs. The sequence was collected from a woman aged 45-59 years in good health and CMV-seropositive.

CDR3 DNA sequence: TGTGCCAGCAGCTCCGAGACCTGGGGACTAGCGGGGGGGGATACGCAGTATTTT. Translated, it gives CASSSETWGLAGGDTQYF. The chain is built from TRBV7-2 and TRBJ2-3, with TRBD2 matching 16 bases. V lost 4 bases, J lost 6 bases, and 10 bases stayed unmatched. This CDR3 comprises 18 residues. Per germline, CDR1 SGHTA and CDR2 FQGNSA. Looking up the rest from reference TRBV7-2 and TRBJ2-3 gives the full variable domain: GAGVSQSPSNKVTEKGKDVELRCDPISGHTALYWYRQSLGQGLEFLIYFQGNSAPDKSGLPSDRFSAERTGGSVSTLTIQRTQQEDSAVYLCASSSETWGLAGGDTQYFGPGTRLTVL.